The 8 T cell receptor beta chains in this list originate from one sample, sequenced in a study of cytomegalovirus exposure and HLA in healthy donors. The PCR made use of 60 Vbeta and 13 Jbeta primers. Here immunoSEQ multiplex PCR was the method, and the copy in TCRdb shows in-frame clones only, minus some. The data contain approximately 150,000 clones, more than 60% of them singletons. Sequencing used PBMCs. The receptors come from a man aged 25 to 40 in good health and CMV-seropositive.

This clone occurred a few times. The rearrangement uses TRBV6-5 and TRBJ1-2; 8 bases match TRBD1. Trimming took 2 bases from V and 8 from J; bases not matched to a gene: 10. The CDR3 loop spans 15 amino acids. Germline CDR1 MNHEY, CDR2 SVGAGI. The CDR3 DNA follows: TGTGCCAGCAGTTACACAAGACGACAGGGGAACGGCTACACCTTC. Its translation: CASSYTRRQGNGYTF.

The rearrangement uses TRBV7-9 and TRBJ1-2; D is uncertain. The CDR3 extends over 14 amino acids. V was cut by 2 bases and J by 1 base, with 8 bases left in between. Per germline, CDR1 SEHNR and CDR2 FQNEAQ (reference sequence). The CDR3 protein is CASSLKSINYGYTF. CDR3 nucleotide sequence: TGTGCCAGCAGCTTAAAATCTATTAACTATGGCTACACCTTC.

This clone has more than one count but fewer than ten. The chain recombines TRBV19 with TRBJ2-1; 9 bases agree with TRBD2. This CDR3 comprises 17 residues. With 5 bases clipped from V and 7 bases from J, the junction kept 15 bases outside the gene matches. The germline V gene encodes CDR1 LNHDA and CDR2 SQIVND (reference sequence). The DNA for the CDR3 is TGTGCCAGTAGTTTGTTACCGGATTCTAGCGGGACTAATGAGCAGTTCTTC. It encodes CASSLLPDSSGTNEQFF.

The chain has TRBV29-1 and TRBJ1-1, with D possibly TRBD1 on 6 matching bases. Germline V CDR1 and CDR2: SQVTM, ANQGSEA. This CDR3 is built from 11 residues. Trimming left V 1 base short and J 10 bases short, with 10 bases between. CDR3 in DNA: TGCAGCGTTGAAGGCGGCAGGGGAGCTTTCTTT. Amino acids: CSVEGGRGAFF.

The chain uses TRBV27 and TRBJ2-2, with 7 nucleotides matching TRBD2. Germline CDR1 reads MNHEY; CDR2 reads SMNVEV (reference sequence). J lost 4 bases, V lost 0 bases, and 2 bases had no gene match. The CDR3 length is 15 residues. The CDR3 DNA is TGTGCCAGCAGTTTATCGCCGGGAGGCACCGGGGAGCTGTTTTTT. Translation: CASSLSPGGTGELFF.

The J gene is TRBJ2-1, the V gene TRBV29-1; 14 bases line up with TRBD2. CDR3 length equals 19 residues. Looked up from germline, CDR1 is SQVTM and CDR2 is ANQGSEA. The J segment lost 0 bases and the V segment lost 6 bases, leaving 13 bases of the junction unmatched. The CDR3: CSVEGTSGRITTSYNEQFF. The CDR3, as DNA: TGCAGCGTGGAGGGGACTAGCGGGAGAATCACTACCTCCTACAATGAGCAGTTCTTC.

This chain links TRBV6-5 with TRBJ1-5, with TRBD1 matching 10 bases. The V gene end was trimmed by 2 bases and the J gene end by 7 bases; junction bases not matched to a gene: 2. From germline, CDR1 is MNHEY and CDR2 SVGAGI. The CDR3 covers 14 residues. The CDR3 loop reads CASSYGTGVQPQHF. CDR3 DNA: TGTGCCAGCAGTTACGGGACAGGGGTGCAGCCCCAGCATTTT.

This chain links TRBV12-5 with TRBJ2-5, with 8 bases lining up with TRBD1. The J call may be in error: the DNA end matches TRBJ2-7 better. The CDR3 has 18 amino acids. Germline CDR1 reads LGHNT; CDR2 reads FRNRAP. The CDR3: CASGFRKPGGSYYYEQYF. The CDR3 bases are TGTGCTAGTGGTTTTCGGAAACCAGGGGGCTCCTACTACTACGAGCAGTACTTC.